Shown below are 25 T cell receptor beta chains from a single sample sequenced in a study of identical twins. TCRdb re-derived calls from the 5' RACE reads in MiXCR, one entry per CDR3 protein. Of about 520,000 distinct CDR3 sequences detected, about 20% appear once; the ten largest clones hold about 0.91%. The same sample was also used in a study of T cells expressing NK-cell markers.

The sequenced sample was CD4+ T cells sorted from blood. The origin of the receptors is a woman between 18 and 30 years old in good health.

This clonotype came up a few times. This rearrangement joins TRBV5-1 to TRBJ1-5; D gene ambiguous. The V end lost 0 bases, the J end lost 6 bases, and 16 bases lay between the germline ends. Germline V gene lookup returns CDR1 SGHRS and CDR2 YFSETQ. This CDR3 contains 16 residues. CDR3: CASSLGPASSGQPQHF. The CDR3 nucleotides read TGCGCCAGCAGCTTGGGGCCCGCGAGTTCGGGTCAGCCCCAGCATTTT.

V is TRBV5-4 and J is TRBJ2-7; perhaps TRBD2 as D (6 bases). This CDR3 is 14 amino acids long. V was trimmed by 1 base and J by 2 bases, leaving 10 bases between them. CDR1 SGHNT and CDR2 YYREEE come from the germline V gene (reference sequence). The CDR3: CASSLNGRTYEQYF. Written as DNA, the CDR3 is TGTGCCAGCAGCTTGAACGGGAGAACCTACGAGCAGTACTTC.

The V and J genes are TRBV7-8 and TRBJ2-1; TRBD2 matches at 13 bases. CDR1 is SGHVS and CDR2 is FQNEAQ in the germline V gene. This CDR3 has 15 residues. V trimming: 6 bases; J trimming: 4 bases; junction bases outside the gene matches: 3. The CDR3 loop is CASRTSGRAYNEQFF. CDR3 DNA sequence: TGTGCCAGCAGAACTAGCGGGAGGGCTTACAATGAGCAGTTCTTC.

J is TRBJ1-2 and V is TRBV12-3 or TRBV12-4, with TRBD1 as a possible D gene (5 bases). The CDR3 is 12 amino acids. V dropped 6 bases and J dropped 8 bases, with 13 bases sitting between them. The CDR3 sequence is CASSTNRMGYTF. CDR3 nucleotides: TGTGCCAGCAGCACCAACAGGATGGGCTACACCTTC.

This rearrangement joins TRBV6-1 to TRBJ2-5, with 10 bases lining up with TRBD2. The CDR3 contains 15 residues. Germline V lookup: CDR1 MNHNS, CDR2 SASEGT. V trimming: 4 bases; J trimming: 5 bases; junction bases outside the gene matches: 7. The DNA of the CDR3 is TGTGCCAGCAGTGCGCAAGCGGGGGGGCTGGAGACCCAGTACTTC. Translated, it gives CASSAQAGGLETQYF.

This clonotype was counted a few times. The V call is TRBV9, the J call TRBJ2-1; the match to TRBD2 covers 12 bases. V was pared by 4 bases and J by 6 bases, with 8 bases of the junction left unmatched. The length of the CDR3 is 16 residues. The V gene's germline CDR1 is SGDLS and CDR2 YYNGEE. CDR3 DNA: TGTGCCAGCAGCTCAGGGACTAGCGGGTCGTTCAATGAGCAGTTCTTC. As protein: CASSSGTSGSFNEQFF.

J is TRBJ2-5 and V is TRBV7-7; TRBD2 might be the D (5 bases). The CDR3 is 14 residues long. V gave up 2 bases and J gave up 2 bases, with 9 bases separating them. Germline CDR1 and CDR2: SSHAT and FNYEAQ (reference sequence). The CDR3: CASSLFSGQETQYF. CDR3 nucleotide sequence: TGTGCCAGCAGCTTATTTTCGGGGCAAGAGACCCAGTACTTC. The full variable domain, rest sourced from reference TRBV7-7 and TRBJ2-5, is GAGVSQSPRYKVTKRGQDVTLRCDPISSHATLYWYQQALGQGPEFLTYFNYEAQPDKSGLPSDRFSAERPEGSISTLTIQRTEQRDSAMYRCASSLFSGQETQYFGPGTRLLVL.

The chain has TRBV28 and TRBJ2-1, with D possibly matching TRBD2 (6 bases). The germline V and J ends were trimmed by 6 bases and 6 bases, with 18 bases remaining between them. This CDR3 contains 15 residues. Germline loops: CDR1 MDHEN, CDR2 SYDVKM. Written as DNA, the CDR3 is TGTGCCAGCAGGGGCGGGGTAGCGGCTTCCAATGAGCAGTTCTTC. It codes for CASRGGVAASNEQFF.

This clonotype occurred a few times. This rearrangement joins TRBV5-1 to TRBJ2-5; D remains unclear. The CDR3 extends over 13 amino acids. From germline, CDR1 is SGHRS and CDR2 YFSETQ. V lost 2 bases, J lost 5 bases, and 10 bases lay in between. The CDR3 nucleotides read TGCGCCAGCAGCTTACCCTCTCCCGAGACCCAGTACTTC. Translation: CASSLPSPETQYF.

In its sample, this clonotype was seen a few times. J is TRBJ2-7 and V is TRBV7-2; D unresolved. Between the trimmed V and J ends, which lost 5 bases and 3 bases, there was a span of 8 bases. The CDR3 sequence is 12 residues long. Germline V gives CDR1 SGHTA, CDR2 FQGNSA. The CDR3 region is CASSDYGYEQYF. The CDR3 bases are TGTGCCAGCAGCGATTATGGCTACGAGCAGTACTTC.

This clonotype showed up just a few times. The chain combines TRBV7-6 with TRBJ2-1; TRBD1 aligns across 7 bases. This CDR3 spans 13 amino acids. Germline values: CDR1 SGHVS, CDR2 FNYEAQ. The J segment lost 7 bases and the V segment lost 11 bases, leaving 11 bases of the junction unmatched. The CDR3 DNA reads as TGTGCCTTACAGGGGCCTCTTGGAAATGAGCAGTTCTTC. Translation gives CALQGPLGNEQFF.

V gene TRBV10-3 combines with J gene TRBJ2-1; 14 bases match TRBD2. V shed 5 bases and J 9 bases; nucleotides not matched to a gene: 6. The CDR3 contains 15 residues. The germline V gene encodes CDR1 ENHRY and CDR2 SYGVKD. CDR3 residues: CAISPGLAGAAEQFF. Here the CDR3 DNA reads TGTGCCATCAGTCCGGGACTAGCGGGAGCGGCTGAGCAGTTCTTC.

This clonotype was picked up many times. The J gene is TRBJ2-2, the V gene TRBV20-1; D might be TRBD2 (5 bases). With 4 bases removed from V and 0 bases from J, the gap between germline ends came to 9 bases. Germline CDR1 reads DFQATT; CDR2 reads SNEGSKA (reference sequence). The CDR3 is 14 amino acids. As DNA, the CDR3 is TGCAGTGCTAAACCGGGAACGAACACCGGGGAGCTGTTTTTT. Translation: CSAKPGTNTGELFF.

The V gene is TRBV9, the J gene TRBJ2-5; 7 nucleotides match TRBD1. Germline V CDR1 and CDR2: SGDLS, YYNGEE. The CDR3 length is 15 residues. After removal of 2 bases from V and 3 bases from J, the junction contained 7 bases not matched to a gene. CDR3 loop: CASSVFATGEETQYF. In nucleotides, the CDR3 is TGTGCCAGCAGCGTGTTTGCCACAGGGGAAGAGACCCAGTACTTC. The complete variable domain, with remaining parts taken from reference TRBV9 and TRBJ2-5, reads DSGVTQTPKHLITATGQRVTLRCSPRSGDLSVYWYQQSLDQGLQFLIQYYNGEERAKGNILERFSAQQFPDLHSELNLSSLELGDSALYFCASSVFATGEETQYFGPGTRLLVL.

The chain joins TRBV20-1 to TRBJ1-5; 7 nucleotides align to TRBD1. The CDR3 has 15 amino acids. V trimming: 5 bases; J trimming: 5 bases; junction bases outside the gene matches: 12. CDR1 is DFQATT, CDR2 SNEGSKA, per germline (reference sequence). For the CDR3, the DNA is TGCAGTGCTTCTCGACCGTACAGGGGTGATCAGCCCCAGCATTTT. Amino acids: CSASRPYRGDQPQHF.

This chain joins TRBV7-2 and TRBJ2-2; 10 nucleotides line up with TRBD2. Germline V gene data show CDR1 as SGHTA and CDR2 as FQGNSA. V lost 3 bases and J lost 6; bases outside the gene matches: 4. CDR3 length: 15 amino acids. The CDR3 region has the DNA TGTGCCAGCAGCTTCACCCTAGCGGGGGCCGGGGAGCTGTTTTTT. Protein sequence: CASSFTLAGAGELFF.

This clonotype occurred a few times. The chain is built from TRBV7-8 and TRBJ2-1; weak D call: TRBD1 (5 bases). The CDR3 loop spans 15 amino acids. CDR1 SGHVS and CDR2 FQNEAQ come from the germline V gene. Between the trimmed V and J ends, which lost 5 bases and 0 bases, there was a span of 11 bases. CDR3 loop: CASSDDRYSYNEQFF. In DNA form, the CDR3 reads TGTGCCAGCAGCGATGACAGATACTCCTACAATGAGCAGTTCTTC.

The chain is built from TRBV5-6 and TRBJ2-1; 7 bases agree with TRBD1. J was trimmed by 13 bases and V by 4 bases; bases with no gene match: 8. The CDR3 runs 12 residues. The germline gives CDR1 SGHDT, CDR2 YYEEEE. The DNA of the CDR3 is TGTGCCAGCAGCCCCGGGACAGAGACTCAGTTCTTC. This codes for CASSPGTETQFF.

This clonotype was observed a few times. The rearrangement links TRBV7-6 to TRBJ1-2; possible D gene TRBD1, 5 bases. CDR1 and CDR2 (germline): SGHVS, FNYEAQ. With 5 bases removed from V and 7 bases from J, the gap between germline ends came to 17 bases. This CDR3 contains 14 residues. The DNA for the CDR3 is TGTGCCAGCAGCCGGGACCTTAACCTGGGTGGCTACACCTTC. The encoded protein is CASSRDLNLGGYTF.

The table lists this clonotype with a few counts. The rearrangement uses TRBV15 and TRBJ2-7, with unresolved D. The CDR3 totals 15 residues. Germline-derived CDR1 and CDR2 are LNHNV and YYDKDF (reference sequence). Trimming stripped 0 bases from V and 0 bases from J, with 9 bases between. CDR3 loop: CATSRDRVVSYEQYF. The CDR3 nucleotides read TGTGCCACCAGCAGAGATCGAGTAGTCTCCTACGAGCAGTACTTC. Complete variable domain (other parts from reference TRBV15 and TRBJ2-7): DAMVIQNPRYQVTQFGKPVTLSCSQTLNHNVMYWYQQKSSQAPKLLFHYYDKDFNNEADTPDNFQSRRPNTSFCFLDIRSPGLGDTAMYLCATSRDRVVSYEQYFGPGTRLTVT.

The sample holds many counts of this clonotype. At one end, the junction sequence differs from germline, possibly due to a read error. V and J are TRBV5-1 and TRBJ2-1; D ambiguous. CDR3 length: 13 residues. Looked up from germline, CDR1 is SGHRS and CDR2 is YFSETQ. Here the CDR3 reads CASSLDRGNEQFF. The CDR3 DNA reads TGTGCCAGCAGCTTAGACCGCGGCAATGAGCAGTTCTTC. Combining the CDR3 with reference TRBV5-1 and TRBJ2-1 gives the whole variable domain KAGVTQTPRYLIKTRGQQVTLSCSPISGHRSVSWYQQTPGQGLQFLFEYFSETQRNKGNFPGRFSGRQFSNSRSEMNVSTLELGDSALYLCASSLDRGNEQFFGPGTRLTVL.

J is TRBJ2-7 and V is TRBV9, with 10 bases that match TRBD2. The germline gives CDR1 SGDLS, CDR2 YYNGEE. The CDR3 has 15 residues. Trimming at V came to 0 bases and at J to 4 bases, leaving 4 bases not matched to a gene. The CDR3 DNA follows: TGTGCCAGCAGCGTAGGCACTAGCGGGATATACGAGCAGTACTTC. This codes for CASSVGTSGIYEQYF.

The chain is built from TRBV6-1 and TRBJ1-2; D call uncertain. Germline values: CDR1 MNHNS, CDR2 SASEGT. Trimming cost V 3 bases and J 13 bases, with 9 bases left between them. The CDR3 is 10 amino acids. The CDR3 nucleotides are TGTGCCAGCAGTGAGCTCACACCCACCTTC. It encodes CASSELTPTF.

This clonotype was seen once. This chain uses TRBV9 with TRBJ2-2; 7 bases are a match to TRBD1. CDR1 is SGDLS, CDR2 YYNGEE, per germline. The V and J ends lost 1 base and 0 bases, in that order; junction bases with no gene match: 3. CDR3 size: 16 residues. In DNA form, the CDR3 reads TGTGCCAGCAGCGTATGGGGACAGACGAACACCGGGGAGCTGTTTTTT. Translated: CASSVWGQTNTGELFF.

The genes are TRBV7-9 and TRBJ1-2; D not resolved. The germline V gene has CDR1 SEHNR and CDR2 FQNEAQ (reference sequence). The CDR3 has 13 amino acids. V gave up 2 bases and J gave up 6 bases, with 10 bases separating them. The CDR3 DNA is TGTGCCAGCAGCTTAAATTCACAACATGGCTACACCTTC. This encodes CASSLNSQHGYTF.